This T cell receptor (beta chain) was obtained from a study of T cells after yellow fever vaccination. General study findings and limits: Booster sampling recovered most clones from primary vaccination (96% CD4, around 90% CD8).

Unmatched junction bases numbered 2, after V lost 4 bases and J lost 6 bases. The germline gives CDR1 SGHRS, CDR2 YFSETQ. The CDR3 consists of 13 residues. Notes on this clonotype: Its cognate antigen is unknown.

TCRdb re-analysed the 5' RACE reads in MiXCR, keeping a single row per CDR3 protein. The profile shows hundreds of thousands of distinct CDR3 sequences, over 4.5% of them singletons. This receptor was taken from a man aged 18 to 30 who received the YFV17D yellow fever vaccine. The V call is TRBV5-1, the J call TRBJ2-1; 9 bases align to TRBD2. The starting material was CD4+ T cells sorted from PBMCs, obtained on the day of the yellow fever booster vaccination. CDR3 protein: CASSGGLANEQFF. The CDR3 region has the DNA TGCGCCAGCAGCGGGGGACTAGCCAATGAGCAGTTCTTC. The full variable domain, rest sourced from reference TRBV5-1 and TRBJ2-1, is KAGVTQTPRYLIKTRGQQVTLSCSPISGHRSVSWYQQTPGQGLQFLFEYFSETQRNKGNFPGRFSGRQFSNSRSEMNVSTLELGDSALYLCASSGGLANEQFFGPGTRLTVL.